A single sample gave rise to the 14 T cell receptor beta chains below, sequenced in a study of Graves' ophthalmopathy and Graves' hyperthyroidism. Amplifying from RNA transcripts, the study obtained TCR beta CDR3 regions. First-round RT-PCR employed HTBI primers, with a second-round multiplex PCR after it. TCRdb redid the calling of the multiplex PCR reads with MiXCR, one entry per CDR3 protein. The sample lists about 620,000 distinct CDR3 sequences; about 20% were seen once. The sequencing sample was made of peripheral blood. The receptors were gathered from a woman under 30 with stable Graves' hyperthyroidism. Some clones in this sample may be carry-over from other donors' samples.

Comment on this clonotype: The missing conserved phenylalanine or tryptophan at the end of this CDR3 makes a read error likely. The DNA is left out, because the CDR3 cannot be placed on it with certainty; the CDR3 is given as TCRdb lists it. The gene calls are TRBV30 and TRBJ1-2; the D call TRBD1 from the table was never checked on the DNA. Per the germline V gene, CDR1 is GTSNPN and CDR2 is SVGIG (reference sequence). With termini counted, the CDR3 has 10 amino acids. The CDR3 protein is CAWLRGPLAV.

This clonotype was seen at least ten times. This chain joins TRBV15 and TRBJ2-7; TRBD1 aligns across 12 bases. V shed 1 base and J 0 bases; nucleotides not matched to a gene: 7. CDR1 is LNHNV, CDR2 YYDKDF, per germline (reference sequence). The CDR3 length is 18 residues. CDR3 sequence: CATSRVGTGGPSSYEQYF. The CDR3 DNA sequence: TGTGCCACCAGCAGAGTTGGGACAGGGGGCCCGAGCTCCTACGAGCAGTACTTC.

This clonotype appeared many times. The chain combines TRBV6-1 with TRBJ2-7; D possibly corresponds to TRBD1 (5 bases). From germline, CDR1 is MNHNS and CDR2 SASEGT. This CDR3 is built from 13 residues. V shed 5 bases and J shed 3 bases, with 11 bases lying between them. CDR3: CASSRYRSYEQYF. The CDR3 nucleotides read TGTGCCAGCAGTAGGTACAGGAGCTACGAGCAGTACTTC.

This clonotype came up many times. The rearrangement joins TRBV6-5 to TRBJ2-5; 11 nucleotides line up with TRBD2. The CDR3 contains 14 residues. V lost 7 bases, J lost 3 bases, and 4 bases stayed unmatched. CDR1 is MNHEY, CDR2 SVGAGI, per germline. The CDR3 DNA reads as TGTGCCAGCATTATGACTAGCGGGAAAGAGACCCAGTACTTC. This gives the protein CASIMTSGKETQYF.

Turning to this clonotype: Without the conserved terminal phenylalanine or tryptophan, this CDR3 likely stems from a read error. The chain employs TRBV6-1 and TRBJ2-5; 11 bases are shared with TRBD1. This CDR3 has 16 residues. The germline V gene encodes CDR1 MNHNS and CDR2 SASEGT. After removal of 4 bases from V and 3 bases from J, the junction contained 7 bases not matched to a gene. The DNA for the CDR3 is TGTGCCAGCAGTGCGCCAAGGGGACAGGGGGAAGAGACCCAGTACTTA. This gives the protein CASSAPRGQGEETQYL.

The chain uses TRBV6-1 and TRBJ1-2, with 9 bases identical to TRBD1. Germline assignment: CDR1 MNHNS and CDR2 SASEGT. The length of the CDR3 is 15 residues. V gave up 8 bases and J gave up 0 bases; unmatched junction bases: 7. CDR3 DNA sequence: TGTGCCAGCGGGGACAGGGTGAGGGCTAACTATGGCTACACCTTC. Amino acid sequence: CASGDRVRANYGYTF.

The sample holds many counts of this clonotype. The CDR3 spells CSATLEGGGNQPQHF. DNA of the CDR3: TGCAGTGCTACCCTCGAGGGGGGCGGGAATCAGCCCCAGCATTTT. The V call is TRBV20-1, the J call TRBJ1-5; weak D call: TRBD1 (6 bases). The V end was cut by 4 bases, the J end by 4 bases, with 17 bases between. Germline values: CDR1 DFQATT, CDR2 SNEGSKA (reference sequence). The CDR3 consists of 15 residues.

At least ten counts were recorded for this clonotype. The gene calls are TRBV7-2 and TRBJ1-2, with 7 positions matching TRBD1. This CDR3 is 14 amino acids long. V dropped 3 bases and J dropped 4; count of bases not matched to a gene: 5. CDR1 is SGHTA, CDR2 FQGNSA, per germline. CDR3 residues: CASSLLQGFYGYTF. CDR3 nucleotides: TGTGCCAGCAGCTTGTTACAGGGGTTCTATGGCTACACCTTC.

The chain joins TRBV27 to TRBJ2-7, with 13 bases matching TRBD2. The CDR3 covers 15 residues. V was clipped by 6 bases and J by 6 bases; unmatched bases: 8. Germline V CDR1 and CDR2: MNHEY, SMNVEV (reference sequence). CDR3 loop: CASSWGTSGKGEQYF. The DNA of the CDR3 is TGTGCCAGCAGCTGGGGGACTAGCGGGAAAGGCGAGCAGTACTTC.

This chain uses TRBV18 with TRBJ1-5, with 8 bases lining up with TRBD1. The CDR3 loop spans 15 amino acids. With 2 bases clipped from V and 4 bases from J, the junction kept 4 bases outside the gene matches. The germline gives CDR1 KGHSH, CDR2 LQKENI. In DNA, the CDR3 is TGTGCCAGCTCACCAACGGACAGGGCGAATCAGCCCCAGCATTTT. It is translated as CASSPTDRANQPQHF.

The rearrangement links TRBV29-1 to TRBJ1-1; 7 bases align to TRBD1. CDR1 is SQVTM, CDR2 ANQGSEA, per germline. The CDR3 has 14 amino acids. V lost 6 bases to trimming and J lost 2 bases; unmatched junction nucleotides: 9. The CDR3 here is CSVTGRRFNTEAFF. The CDR3 DNA reads as TGCAGCGTGACAGGGAGGAGGTTTAACACTGAAGCTTTCTTT. Combining the CDR3 with reference TRBV29-1 and TRBJ1-1 gives the whole variable domain SAVISQKPSRDICQRGTSLTIQCQVDSQVTMMFWYRQQPGQSLTLIATANQGSEATYESGFVIDKFPISRPNLTFSTLTVSNMSPEDSSIYLCSVTGRRFNTEAFFGQGTRLTVV.

This clonotype has a handful of counts. One end of the junction is discordant with germline, which a read error may explain. The rearrangement joins TRBV5-1 to TRBJ2-4; 9 bases line up with TRBD1. The CDR3 sequence is 15 residues long. Per the germline V gene, CDR1 is SGHRS and CDR2 is YFSETQ. The CDR3 loop is CASRTGQGPKYIKYF. The CDR3 DNA reads as TGCGCCAGCAGGACGGGACAGGGTCCTAAATACATTAAGTACTTC.

The sample holds many counts of this clonotype. The chain employs TRBV28 and TRBJ1-5; possible D gene TRBD1, 6 bases. The CDR3 has 15 amino acids. V was shortened by 5 bases and J by 1 base, with 12 bases between the two germline ends. CDR1 is MDHEN and CDR2 is SYDVKM in the germline V gene. CDR3 sequence reads: CASSPGTTSNQPQHF. In nucleotides, the CDR3 is TGTGCCAGCAGTCCCGGGACAACCAGCAATCAGCCCCAGCATTTT.

This clonotype came up many times. V gene TRBV19 combines with J gene TRBJ1-5; TRBD1 matches at 7 bases. The CDR3 is 14 residues long. With V trimmed by 3 bases and J by 6 bases, 5 bases remained unmatched. Germline V gene sequence: CDR1 LNHDA, CDR2 SQIVND (reference sequence). The CDR3 is CASSMDRYGQPQHF. The CDR3 nucleotides read TGTGCCAGTAGTATGGACAGGTACGGTCAGCCCCAGCATTTT.